Each of the 8 T cell receptor beta chains below was sequenced from the same sample in a study of blood T cell repertoires in COVID-19. Sequencing was performed with immunoSEQ multiplex PCR; in TCRdb, only in-frame clones are kept and a portion is missing. This sample has fewer than 150,000 clones, with 85% to 90% found just once. Input material: peripheral blood. The receptors were gathered from a human donor in a cohort sampled during active COVID-19.

V gene TRBV6-5 combines with J gene TRBJ2-7; perhaps TRBD2 as D (6 bases). Germline values: CDR1 MNHEY, CDR2 SVGAGI. V was clipped by 8 bases and J by 2 bases, with 13 bases between them. The CDR3 has 13 residues. The CDR3: CASVGGATYEQYF. The CDR3 region has the DNA TGTGCCAGCGTGGGCGGGGCTACCTACGAGCAGTACTTC.

The CDR3 DNA reads TGTGCCAGCAGCCCCCGACAGGGCACAGATACGCAGTATTTT. The encoded protein is CASSPRQGTDTQYF. This chain joins TRBV14 and TRBJ2-3; D possibly corresponds to TRBD1 (6 bases). The CDR3 is 14 residues long. Germline CDR1 and CDR2: SGHDN and FVKESK. V lost 4 bases and J 1 base, leaving 9 bases between the germline ends.

This rearrangement joins TRBV19 to TRBJ1-5, with TRBD1 matching over 8 bases. CDR1 and CDR2 from the germline V gene are LNHDA and SQIVND (reference sequence). J gave up 3 bases and V 6 bases, and 7 bases lay outside the gene matches. This CDR3 has 15 residues. CDR3 in DNA: TGTGCCAGTAGGAGAAGACAGGGGACCAATCAGCCCCAGCATTTT. This gives the protein CASRRRQGTNQPQHF.

The CDR3 reads CASSPEWAGGAFF. The DNA for the CDR3 is TGTGCCAGCAGCCCCGAGTGGGCAGGGGGCGCTTTCTTT. The rearrangement uses TRBV11-3 and TRBJ1-1; TRBD1 agrees at 8 bases. Germline V gene sequence: CDR1 SGHNT, CDR2 YENEEA. The V segment lost 5 bases and the J segment 11 bases; nucleotides outside the gene matches: 10. The CDR3 sequence is 13 residues long.

The chain carries TRBV7-9 and TRBJ1-2; TRBD1 aligns across 7 bases. Germline V gives CDR1 SEHNR, CDR2 FQNEAQ (reference sequence). CDR3 length: 15 residues. Trimming took 3 bases from V and 3 from J; bases not matched to a gene: 7. As DNA, the CDR3 is TGTGCCAGCAGCTTCGGGGACAGAGTCTACTATGGCTACACCTTC. This translates into CASSFGDRVYYGYTF.

V and J are TRBV5-1 and TRBJ1-2; 8 bases agree with TRBD1. V gave up 4 bases and J gave up 4 bases; unmatched junction bases: 3. CDR1 is SGHRS and CDR2 is YFSETQ in the germline V gene. This CDR3 contains 13 residues. The CDR3 DNA is TGCGCCAGCAGCCCGACAGGGGCCTATGGCTACACCTTC. It specifies CASSPTGAYGYTF.

This clone was detected once. The V gene is TRBV9, the J gene TRBJ1-2; 9 nucleotides line up with TRBD1. Germline loops: CDR1 SGDLS, CDR2 YYNGEE. This CDR3 is 14 amino acids long. The junction had 5 bases not matched to a gene; V was cut back by 0 bases and J by 8 bases. CDR3 DNA: TGTGCCAGCAGCGTAGACAGGGGGCTATGGGGCTACACCTTC. The encoded protein is CASSVDRGLWGYTF.

The rearrangement joins TRBV2 to TRBJ2-7; no firm D call. The germline CDR1 and CDR2 sequences are SNHLY and FYNNEI. The length of the CDR3 is 14 residues. V was cut by 6 bases and J by 0 bases, with 12 bases left in between. The CDR3 spells CASRLLRSSYEQYF. The CDR3 nucleotides are TGTGCCAGCAGGCTCCTTAGGAGCTCCTACGAGCAGTACTTC.